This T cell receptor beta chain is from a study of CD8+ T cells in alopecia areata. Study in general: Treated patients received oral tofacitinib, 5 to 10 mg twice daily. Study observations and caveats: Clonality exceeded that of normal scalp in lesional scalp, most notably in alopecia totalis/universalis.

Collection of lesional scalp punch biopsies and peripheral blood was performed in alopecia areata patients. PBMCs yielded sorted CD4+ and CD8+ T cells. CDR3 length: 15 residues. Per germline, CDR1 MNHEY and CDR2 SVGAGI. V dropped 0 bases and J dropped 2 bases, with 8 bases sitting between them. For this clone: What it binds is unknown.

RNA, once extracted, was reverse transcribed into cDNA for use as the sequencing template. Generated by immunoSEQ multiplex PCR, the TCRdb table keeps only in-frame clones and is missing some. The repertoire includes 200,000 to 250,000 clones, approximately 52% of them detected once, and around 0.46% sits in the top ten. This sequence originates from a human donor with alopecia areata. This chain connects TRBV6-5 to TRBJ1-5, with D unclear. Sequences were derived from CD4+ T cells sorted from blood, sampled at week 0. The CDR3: CASSYSQKGNQPQHF. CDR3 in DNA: TGTGCCAGCAGTTACTCCCAAAAGGGCAATCAGCCCCAGCATTTT.